The rows below give T cell receptor beta chains drawn from one sample of a study of T cells in Graves' hyperthyroidism and ophthalmopathy. MiXCR was run by TCRdb on the multiplex PCR reads, yielding one entry per CDR3 protein. The top ten clones hold about 5.8% of a sample with 550,000 to 650,000 distinct CDR3 sequences, 14% of them seen once. Sequenced material: blood. The source of these receptors is a woman aged 25 to 39 with Graves' hyperthyroidism that later progressed to Graves' ophthalmopathy. Both conserved end residues are part of each CDR3. Clone size, where shown, is once, few, many, or a class for clones that have expanded.

clone size	V gene	J gene	CDR3 protein
many	TRBV6-5	TRBJ2-5	CASSYRTWGRDETQYF
many	TRBV7-9	TRBJ2-1	CASSPLVGRGDEQFF
many	TRBV3-1	TRBJ2-3	CASSHPSLGADTQYF
-	TRBV18	TRBJ1-1	CASSQLTGQGTNTEAFF
-	TRBV20-1	TRBJ2-7	CSGGSYEQYF
-	TRBV12-5	TRBJ1-5	CASEKSGTGGVRPQHF
-	TRBV2	TRBJ2-3	CASSPMGGRGTDTQYF
-	TRBV10-3	TRBJ2-7	CAIRANVVAGEEEQYF
-	TRBV4-1	TRBJ2-3	CASSQASPTSGKDTQYF
-	TRBV20-1	TRBJ1-1	CSARGGWIGNTEAFF